The 6 T cell receptor beta chains in this list originate from one sample, sequenced in a study of T cell responses to AZD1222 COVID-19 vaccine. This table comes from immunoSEQ multiplex PCR, and its TCRdb copy is limited to in-frame clones, with some not included. Of about 100,000 clones listed, roughly 90% were seen once; the top ten hold roughly 1.3%. The sequencing used peripheral blood, collected on day 0 of AZD1222 vaccination. Receptors originate from an adult in good health.

This clone was seen just once. This chain connects TRBV27 to TRBJ2-7; 8 bases map to TRBD2. Germline V gene sequence: CDR1 MNHEY, CDR2 SMNVEV (reference sequence). V was clipped by 4 bases and J by 0 bases; unmatched bases: 5. The length of the CDR3 is 15 residues. Here the CDR3 reads CASSWRAGDSYEQYF. Here the CDR3 DNA reads TGTGCCAGCAGTTGGCGAGCGGGGGACTCCTACGAGCAGTACTTC.

The chain couples TRBV4-3 to TRBJ2-5, with 8 bases lining up with TRBD1. This CDR3 has 15 residues. Per the germline V gene, CDR1 is LGHNA and CDR2 is YSLEER. V lost 4 bases to trimming and J lost 2 bases; unmatched junction nucleotides: 6. The CDR3 nucleotides are TGCGCCAGCAGCCTCCGAAGGACAGGGCAAGAGACCCAGTACTTC. This translates into CASSLRRTGQETQYF.

J is TRBJ1-4 and V is TRBV7-6; TRBD1 is a possible D gene (5 bases). Trimming pared 2 bases from V and 8 bases from J, leaving 9 bases between. This CDR3 contains 13 residues. CDR1 and CDR2 from the germline V gene are SGHVS and FNYEAQ. The CDR3 loop is CASSLNSGEKLFF. The CDR3 DNA is TGTGCCAGCAGCTTAAACTCAGGGGAAAAACTGTTTTTT.

A single count supports this clone. This rearrangement joins TRBV27 to TRBJ1-6; a possible D gene is TRBD1 (5 bases). Germline CDR1 reads MNHEY; CDR2 reads SMNVEV (reference sequence). CDR3 length equals 15 residues. The ends were cut back, 0 bases at V and 5 bases at J, with 8 bases in the middle. The CDR3 is CASSLSGRDNSPLHF. The CDR3 bases are TGTGCCAGCAGTTTATCGGGACGGGATAATTCACCCCTCCACTTT.

Written as DNA, the CDR3 is TGTGCCAGCCCGGATGGCTACACCTTC. It encodes CASPDGYTF. The genes are TRBV12-3 or TRBV12-4 and TRBJ1-2; D remains ambiguous. CDR3 length: 9 residues. The V end was cut by 8 bases, the J end by 6 bases, with 4 bases between.

This chain connects TRBV6-6 to TRBJ1-1; no clear D. V lost 2 bases and J lost 4, with 2 bases in between. The CDR3 sequence is 11 residues long. Germline V CDR1 and CDR2: MNHNY, SVGAGI (reference sequence). The CDR3 loop reads CASSYITEAFF. CDR3 in DNA: TGTGCCAGCAGTTACATCACTGAAGCTTTCTTT.